This T cell receptor (beta chain) emerged from a study of blood T cell repertoires in COVID-19. On the study more broadly: Samples came from the United States, Italy and Spain, spanning acute and convalescent COVID-19.

Per the germline V gene, CDR1 is SGDLS and CDR2 is YYNGEE. V shed 3 bases, J shed 0 bases, and the junction held 11 bases outside the gene matches. The CDR3 length is 19 residues. Data came from immunoSEQ multiplex PCR; TCRdb stores just in-frame clones and leaves some out. The repertoire holds about 250,000 clones, with 80% to 95% as singletons. The sequence derives from a man aged 30 to 45 with COVID-19, enrolled during active disease. The chain recombines TRBV9 with TRBJ1-6; 8 bases map to TRBD1. The sequencing input was peripheral blood. The CDR3 DNA sequence: TGTGCCAGCAGCGCGACCGGACAGGGCGGGGGCTCCTATAATTCACCCCTCCACTTT. Translating gives CASSATGQGGGSYNSPLHF.